This TCR beta chain is drawn from a study of cytomegalovirus exposure and HLA in healthy donors. This CDR3 is 14 amino acids long. The J segment lost 12 bases and the V segment lost 5 bases, leaving 10 bases of the junction unmatched. Germline V gives CDR1 MNHEY, CDR2 SVGAGI. In regard to this clone: Antigen specificity is unknown.

Researchers ran the PCR with 60 Vbeta and 13 Jbeta primers. Clones were sequenced by immunoSEQ multiplex PCR, and TCRdb holds only the in-frame ones, with some missing. The sample contains about 220,000 clones, about 75% of which appear only once. Whole-study findings and limits: Most TCR sequences showed up rarely, but some public TCRs showed up in many donors.

This rearrangement joins TRBV6-5 to TRBJ2-1; 10 bases are a match to TRBD2. The sequence derives from a woman aged 25 to 39 in good health and CMV-seronegative. What was sequenced was PBMCs. The CDR3 sequence: CASSRAGGPVRQFF. The CDR3 bases are TGTGCCAGCAGTCGAGCGGGAGGGCCGGTAAGGCAGTTCTTC.